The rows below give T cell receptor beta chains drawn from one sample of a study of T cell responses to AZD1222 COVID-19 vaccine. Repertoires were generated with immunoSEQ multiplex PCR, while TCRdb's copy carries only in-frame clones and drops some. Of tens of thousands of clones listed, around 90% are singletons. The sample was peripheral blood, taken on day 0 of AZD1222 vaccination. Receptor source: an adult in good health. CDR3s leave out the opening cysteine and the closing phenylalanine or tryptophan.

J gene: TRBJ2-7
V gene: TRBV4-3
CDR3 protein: ASSQDEWQGVYEQY

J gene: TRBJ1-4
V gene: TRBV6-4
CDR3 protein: ASSEQFATNEKLF

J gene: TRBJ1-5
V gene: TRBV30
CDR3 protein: AWSVKGVRNQPQH

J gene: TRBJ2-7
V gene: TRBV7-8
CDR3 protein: ASSLSRVYEQY

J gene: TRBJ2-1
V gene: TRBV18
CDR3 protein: ASSPLLGEGQF

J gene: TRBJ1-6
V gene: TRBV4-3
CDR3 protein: ASSQDLPFGGLSSPLH

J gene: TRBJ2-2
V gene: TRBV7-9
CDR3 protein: ASSSMGPGQGADGELF

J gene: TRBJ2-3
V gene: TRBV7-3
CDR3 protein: ASSLRGGGSDTQY

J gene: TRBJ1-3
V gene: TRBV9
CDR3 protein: ASSPAPRNTIY

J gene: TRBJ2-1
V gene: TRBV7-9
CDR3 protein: ASTLGGLLF

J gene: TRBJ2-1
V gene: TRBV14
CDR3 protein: ASSQDRGKTYNEQF

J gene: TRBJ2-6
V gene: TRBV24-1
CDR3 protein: ATSDRDRAGANVLT

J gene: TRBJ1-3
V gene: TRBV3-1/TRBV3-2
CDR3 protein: ASSQAVGSGNTIY

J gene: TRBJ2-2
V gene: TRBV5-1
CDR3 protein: ASSLGGLSGELF

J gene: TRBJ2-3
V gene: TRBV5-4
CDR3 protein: ASSRGQTTDTQY

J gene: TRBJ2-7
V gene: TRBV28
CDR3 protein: AGSQGTRYEQY

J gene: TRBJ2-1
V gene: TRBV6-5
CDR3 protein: ATRGGANEQF

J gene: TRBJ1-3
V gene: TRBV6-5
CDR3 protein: ASSYSAGYGNTIY